Below are 26 T cell receptor beta chains sequenced from a single sample in a study of spatial heterogeneity in lung cancer. Noted time point: sample taken at primary tumor resection. Unsorted whole RNA of tumor, nontumor lung or frozen PBMC was sequenced. Using its own MiXCR run on the 5' RACE reads, TCRdb lists one record per CDR3 protein. The table shows 10,000 to 15,000 distinct CDR3 sequences, with 3.9% occurring only once. The sample in question was PBMCs, obtained at surgery. Receptors originate from a male donor with early-stage non-small cell lung cancer.

This clonotype was seen at least ten times. The library was built for alpha chains, so this beta chain is an off-target read and its size means little. The chain couples TRBV5-1 to TRBJ1-1; no clear D gene. Trimming removed 0 bases from V and 0 bases from J, with 6 bases in between. The CDR3 has 14 residues. Germline values: CDR1 SGHRS, CDR2 YFSETQ. The CDR3 DNA sequence: TGCGCCAGCAGCTTGGACACCTTGAACACTGAAGCTTTCTTT. Translating it yields CASSLDTLNTEAFF.

This clonotype has ten or more counts. Since the library was made to target alpha chains, this beta chain is a stray read and its abundance is not meaningful. The chain is built from TRBV5-1 and TRBJ2-3; D possibly corresponds to TRBD1 (5 bases). This CDR3 has 14 amino acids. Germline V gene lookup returns CDR1 SGHRS and CDR2 YFSETQ. The V end was cut by 0 bases, the J end by 2 bases, with 7 bases between. CDR3 in DNA: TGCGCCAGCAGCTTGGGGGGCGACACAGATACGCAGTATTTT. Its translation is CASSLGGDTDTQYF.

This clonotype has at least ten counts. Because the library targeted alpha chains, this beta chain is an off-target read whose size means little. The chain's CDR3 is CSARGQPLYEQYF. Here the CDR3 DNA reads TGCAGTGCTAGGGGACAGCCTCTCTACGAGCAGTACTTC. V usage is TRBV20-1 and J usage is TRBJ2-7; 7 bases line up with TRBD1. V shed 3 bases and J 3 bases; nucleotides not matched to a gene: 5. The CDR3 sequence is 13 residues long. The V gene's germline CDR1 is DFQATT and CDR2 SNEGSKA (reference sequence).

This clonotype was seen many times. As an off-target read in a library built for alpha chains, this beta chain has a frequency of little significance. The chain uses TRBV20-1 and TRBJ1-1; tentative D call: TRBD1 (6 bases). Trimming stripped 3 bases from V and 3 bases from J, with 11 bases between. The CDR3 runs 13 residues. Germline lookup yields CDR1 DFQATT and CDR2 SNEGSKA (reference sequence). Here the CDR3 DNA reads TGCAGTGCTAGGGTGGGGGCCGACACTGAAGCTTTCTTT. Amino acid sequence: CSARVGADTEAFF.

This clonotype showed up many times. Because this beta chain is a stray read in a library intended to capture alpha chains, its abundance should not be given much weight. The rearrangement joins TRBV5-6 to TRBJ2-1; perhaps TRBD1 as D (5 bases). Germline lookup yields CDR1 SGHDT and CDR2 YYEEEE. The ends were cut back, 5 bases at V and 7 bases at J, with 19 bases in the middle. The CDR3 runs to 15 residues. CDR3 residues: CASSPSRGRANEQFF. DNA for the CDR3: TGTGCCAGCAGTCCCTCCCGAGGCAGGGCTAATGAGCAGTTCTTC.

In this sample, this clonotype turned up many times. This beta chain is an unintended read in a library built for alpha chains; its size means little. The V gene is TRBV5-6, the J gene TRBJ1-1; D uncertain. Trimming stripped 6 bases from V and 3 bases from J, with 9 bases between. This CDR3 is 12 amino acids long. Germline V gives CDR1 SGHDT, CDR2 YYEEEE. This CDR3 reads CASNKWDTEAFF. The CDR3 DNA follows: TGTGCCAGCAATAAATGGGACACTGAAGCTTTCTTT.

The table lists this clonotype with many counts. As an off-target read in a library built for alpha chains, this beta chain has a frequency of little significance. V and J are TRBV10-3 and TRBJ2-7; 9 bases align to TRBD1. The CDR3 loop spans 15 amino acids. V trimming: 0 bases; J trimming: 5 bases; junction bases outside the gene matches: 5. Germline CDR1 and CDR2: ENHRY and SYGVKD. In DNA, the CDR3 is TGTGCCATCAGTGAGTCGATGGACAGGGGCCACGAGCAGTACTTC. Translation gives CAISESMDRGHEQYF.

This clonotype was seen many times. For a library built for alpha chains, this beta chain is a stray read; little rests on its size. V usage is TRBV28 and J usage is TRBJ2-5; 9 bases match TRBD2. Germline V gives CDR1 MDHEN, CDR2 SYDVKM. The CDR3 covers 15 residues. With 5 bases clipped from V and 6 bases from J, the junction kept 10 bases outside the gene matches. The CDR3, as DNA: TGTGCCAGCAGTCCGTCGTGGGCGGGAGGGAAGACCCAGTACTTC. Its protein is CASSPSWAGGKTQYF.

This clonotype was picked up a small number of times. This beta chain lies outside the target of a library built for alpha chains; its clone size means little. This sequence joins TRBV2 and TRBJ2-2; D may be TRBD2 (6 bases). Germline values: CDR1 SNHLY, CDR2 FYNNEI. There are 18 residues in the CDR3. V dropped 6 bases and J dropped 2 bases, with 22 bases sitting between them. The CDR3 DNA follows: TGTGCCAGCAGCCTGGGATTTCGGGGTAGCGGTAACACCGGGGAGCTGTTTTTT. It translates to CASSLGFRGSGNTGELFF.

In its sample, this clonotype was seen many times. Because the library targeted alpha chains, this beta chain is an off-target read whose size means little. The chain links TRBV27 to TRBJ2-3; D is possibly TRBD2 (6 bases). CDR1 and CDR2 from the germline V gene are MNHEY and SMNVEV (reference sequence). The CDR3 contains 15 residues. The V and J ends lost 10 bases and 0 bases respectively, with 17 bases between them. Here the CDR3 reads CATNPGDSSTDTQYF. The CDR3 region has the DNA TGTGCCACCAACCCGGGGGATTCTAGCACAGATACGCAGTATTTT.

This clonotype was counted at least ten times. The size of this beta chain means little, since it is a stray read in a library made for alpha chains. The chain joins TRBV6-2 or TRBV6-3 to TRBJ2-1; maybe TRBD1 (5 bases). Germline-derived CDR1 and CDR2 are MNHEY and SVGEGT. The V end lost 2 bases, the J end lost 3 bases, and 11 bases lay between the germline ends. The CDR3 has 15 residues. CDR3 sequence reads: CASSYDGQGYNEQFF. The CDR3 bases are TGTGCCAGCAGTTACGACGGGCAGGGCTACAATGAGCAGTTCTTC.

This clonotype appeared a few times. With the library built for alpha chains, this beta chain is off target and its frequency is not meaningful. In nucleotides, the CDR3 is TGTGCCAGCAGTCCCAGGCAGCGGAGCCCCATTATGAACACCGGGGAGCTGTTTTTT. It translates to CASSPRQRSPIMNTGELFF. The chain links TRBV6-2 or TRBV6-3 to TRBJ2-2, with D possibly being TRBD2 (5 bases). This CDR3 has 19 amino acids. V lost 5 bases to trimming and J lost 1 base, with 23 bases between them. From germline, CDR1 is MNHEY and CDR2 SVGEGT.

This clonotype occurred many times. Because this beta chain is a stray read in a library intended to capture alpha chains, its abundance should not be given much weight. The chain carries TRBV12-3 or TRBV12-4 and TRBJ2-3; D perhaps matches TRBD2 (6 bases). The CDR3 loop spans 14 amino acids. The V gene lost 4 bases and the J gene lost 2 bases, with 10 bases spanning the gap. The CDR3 loop is CASSSGGFTDTQYF. As DNA, the CDR3 is TGTGCCAGCAGTTCCGGGGGTTTCACAGATACGCAGTATTTT.

The table lists this clonotype with many counts. Because this beta chain is a stray read in a library intended to capture alpha chains, its abundance should not be given much weight. V is TRBV25-1 and J is TRBJ2-7; 7 nucleotides line up with TRBD1. In germline, CDR1 is MGHDK, CDR2 SYGVNS. The J segment lost 2 bases and the V segment lost 1 base, leaving 2 bases of the junction unmatched. The CDR3 spans 14 residues. CDR3 amino acids: CASSEWGQTYEQYF. CDR3 in DNA: TGTGCCAGCAGTGAATGGGGACAGACCTACGAGCAGTACTTC.

This clonotype was recorded many times. For a library built for alpha chains, this beta chain is a stray read; little rests on its size. The chain joins TRBV21-1 to TRBJ2-3; the table's D call, TRBD2, has no DNA check behind it. TRBV21-1 is flagged as a pseudogene. The CDR3 is 15 residues long. The CDR3 nucleotides read TGTGCCAGCGCACCTCGAGATAGCGGCACAGATACGCAGTATTTT. This codes for CASAPRDSGTDTQYF.

Comments on this clonotype: A much larger clone lies one base from this, so it may be a read error. This beta chain is an unintended read in a library built for alpha chains; its size means little. The chain has TRBV7-2 and TRBJ1-5; TRBD1 is a possible D gene (5 bases). V was clipped by 5 bases and J by 7 bases, with 15 bases between them. Germline V CDR1 and CDR2: SGHTA, FQGNSA. This CDR3 has 14 amino acids. The CDR3 loop reads CTSSLRGSLQPQHF. Here the CDR3 DNA reads TGTACCAGCAGCCTAAGGGGCTCCCTCCAGCCCCAGCATTTT.

This clonotype was observed at least ten times. The size of this beta chain means little, since it is a stray read in a library made for alpha chains. The V and J genes are TRBV6-2 or TRBV6-3 and TRBJ1-1; the D is unclear. CDR3 size: 13 residues. Per germline, CDR1 MNHEY and CDR2 SVGEGT. Trimming took 6 bases from V and 4 from J, leaving 12 bases between them. CDR3 sequence (DNA): TGTGCCAGCAGATGGACCGTATCCACTGAAGCTTTCTTT. It encodes CASRWTVSTEAFF.

This clonotype has ten or more counts. Because this beta chain is a stray read in a library intended to capture alpha chains, its abundance should not be given much weight. The V and J genes are TRBV30 and TRBJ1-1; TRBD1 matches 8 bases. The CDR3 runs 15 residues. The V gene end was trimmed by 1 base and the J gene end by 5 bases; junction bases not matched to a gene: 9. Per the germline V gene, CDR1 is GTSNPN and CDR2 is SVGIG (reference sequence). The CDR3 sequence: CAWSADQDRATEAFF. CDR3 in DNA: TGTGCCTGGAGTGCCGACCAGGACAGGGCAACTGAAGCTTTCTTT.

This clonotype was counted ten times or more. Because this beta chain is a stray read in a library intended to capture alpha chains, its abundance should not be given much weight. The chain recombines TRBV2 with TRBJ2-7; 7 nucleotides agree with TRBD1. CDR3 length: 15 amino acids. Germline CDR1 and CDR2: SNHLY and FYNNEI. Germline trimming cut 4 bases from V and 4 bases from J; bases unmatched to any gene: 10. This CDR3 reads CASSVRDSLRYEQYF. In nucleotides, the CDR3 is TGTGCCAGCAGTGTCCGGGACAGCTTAAGGTACGAGCAGTACTTC.

In its sample, this clonotype was seen many times. This beta chain is an unintended read in a library built for alpha chains; its size means little. The gene calls are TRBV28 and TRBJ2-3, with 14 bases lining up with TRBD2. The trim removed 6 bases at V and 4 bases at J, leaving 6 bases unmatched. Germline-derived CDR1 and CDR2 are MDHEN and SYDVKM. The CDR3 totals 16 residues. CDR3 residues: CASSLGLAGVSDTQYF. The CDR3 DNA reads as TGTGCCAGCAGCCTGGGACTAGCGGGAGTTTCAGATACGCAGTATTTT.

This clonotype was recorded at least ten times. This beta chain is an off-target read within a library intended for alpha chains, so its frequency means little. Here the CDR3 DNA reads TGTGCCAGCAGTTTAGGCCCCGGACTAGCGGGAGGTAATGAGCAGTTCTTC. Protein product: CASSLGPGLAGGNEQFF. The genes are TRBV6-2 or TRBV6-3 and TRBJ2-1, with TRBD2 matching over 14 bases. V gave up 4 bases and J gave up 7 bases; unmatched junction bases: 9. In germline, CDR1 is MNHEY, CDR2 SVGEGT. This CDR3 has 17 amino acids.

This clonotype has more than one count but fewer than ten. The library was prepared for alpha chains; this beta chain is a stray read, so its frequency means little. The chain carries TRBV7-2 and TRBJ2-7, with 9 bases identical to TRBD2. Germline V lookup: CDR1 SGHTA, CDR2 FQGNSA. With 2 bases clipped from V and 4 bases from J, the junction kept 3 bases outside the gene matches. The CDR3 runs 14 residues. CDR3 in DNA: TGTGCCAGCAGCTTACTAGCGGGAAGGTACGAGCAGTACTTC. Translation gives CASSLLAGRYEQYF.

This clonotype occurred many times. Being off target in a library aimed at alpha chains, this beta chain has a size of little meaning. V usage is TRBV7-4 and J usage is TRBJ1-4; no firm D call. CDR3 length equals 15 residues. V was shortened by 5 bases and J by 5 bases, with 15 bases between the two germline ends. Germline values: CDR1 SGHVT, CDR2 SQSDAQ. The chain's CDR3 is CASSPPTASNEKLFF. The DNA of the CDR3 is TGTGCCAGCAGCCCCCCGACGGCGTCCAATGAAAAACTGTTTTTT.

The table lists this clonotype with many counts. This beta chain is off target for a library built for alpha chains, so its abundance means little. The chain has TRBV10-3 and TRBJ2-5, with D hard to call. The germline V and J ends were trimmed by 4 bases and 3 bases, with 9 bases remaining between them. The CDR3 extends over 13 amino acids. CDR1 and CDR2 from the germline V gene are ENHRY and SYGVKD. CDR3 protein: CAISVGWEETQYF. Written as DNA, the CDR3 is TGTGCCATCAGTGTAGGCTGGGAAGAGACCCAGTACTTC.

Ten or more counts support this clonotype. Since it is a stray read in a library aimed at alpha chains, this beta chain has a size that is not meaningful. This rearrangement joins TRBV5-6 to TRBJ2-4; 8 nucleotides align to TRBD1. CDR3 length: 17 residues. With 2 bases clipped from V and 2 bases from J, the junction kept 9 bases outside the gene matches. Germline CDR1 SGHDT, CDR2 YYEEEE. The CDR3 loop is CASSLGQGARTKNIQYF. CDR3 nucleotides: TGTGCCAGCAGCTTAGGCCAGGGGGCGAGGACCAAAAACATTCAGTACTTC.

This clonotype was detected only a few times. This beta chain is an unintended read in a library built for alpha chains; its size means little. V is TRBV18 and J is TRBJ2-7; D is possibly TRBD1 or TRBD2 (5 bases each). The V end was cut by 8 bases, the J end by 1 base, with 15 bases between. The CDR3 loop spans 14 amino acids. Germline V gives CDR1 KGHSH, CDR2 LQKENI. Written as DNA, the CDR3 is TGTGCCAGCCACGGCGTGGGGGTATCCTACGAGCAGTACTTC. Translation: CASHGVGVSYEQYF.